This TCR beta chain was retrieved from a study of shared clonotypes between healthy human individuals. The wider study: Sampling drew on donors who were a couple of women and three men aged 18 to 49. Overall study results and limits: Naive subsets generally exceeded memory subsets in estimated richness.

Details on this clone: Its cognate antigen is unknown.

Measured with immunoSEQ multiplex PCR; TCRdb has only the in-frame clones, and not every one. The data contain 2 million to 2.5 million clones, over 85% of them singletons. Every donor, a Caucasian adult, lived in Nashville, Tennessee. CD4+ cells yielded CD45RA+ naive and CD45RA-negative memory subsets. The clonotype was recovered from a man aged 18 to 30 in good health. What was sequenced was naive CD4+ T cells sorted from blood. Subset indicated: CD45RA+ positively selected.

CDR3 nucleotides: TGTGCAAGTCGCCCCTGCCGACAGAACTATGGCTACACCTTC. Amino acids: CASRPCRQNYGYTF. The gene calls are TRBV12-2 and TRBJ1-2; the table calls TRBD1, which could not be checked here. TRBV12-2 is designated a pseudogene. The CDR3 is 14 residues long.